The 3 T cell receptor beta chains in this list originate from one sample, sequenced in a study of cytomegalovirus exposure and HLA in healthy donors. The PCR ran on 60 Vbeta and 13 Jbeta primers. Only in-frame clones appear in the TCRdb table, and some are missing; sequencing was by immunoSEQ multiplex PCR. The sample lists about 83,000 clones, approximately 75% seen once, with around 3.9% in the top ten. Sample: PBMCs. These receptors all stem from a man between 60 and 75 years old in good health and CMV-seronegative.

The chain carries TRBV6-1 and TRBJ1-6; D remains unclear. V was clipped by 7 bases and J by 7 bases, with 17 bases between them. This CDR3 contains 15 residues. Germline V gene lookup returns CDR1 MNHNS and CDR2 SASEGT. The CDR3 DNA follows: TGTGCCAGCACCCTGGCGAGGGCAGAGAATTCACCCCTCCACTTT. Translated, it gives CASTLARAENSPLHF.

The chain couples TRBV7-3 to TRBJ2-7; D not resolved. CDR1 and CDR2 (germline): SGHTA, FQGTGA. The CDR3 consists of 14 residues. V was trimmed by 2 bases and J by 0 bases, leaving 8 bases between them. CDR3 nucleotide sequence: TGTGCCAGCAGCTTATACCCGAGCTCCTACGAGCAGTACTTC. Translating gives CASSLYPSSYEQYF.

CDR3 nucleotide sequence: TGTGCCAGCAGTTTGACAGGGTGGCCAGATACGCAGTATTTT. Residues: CASSLTGWPDTQYF. This chain joins TRBV2 and TRBJ2-3, with TRBD1 identical over 7 bases. CDR3 size: 14 residues. The germline CDR1 and CDR2 sequences are SNHLY and FYNNEI. The V and J ends lost 5 bases and 4 bases, in that order; junction bases with no gene match: 6.